The text below deals with one T cell receptor (beta chain). Its antigen target is currently unknown. Base-call qualities are not available, and no considerably larger clone is one nucleotide away. The cohort consisted of 670 or so healthy bone marrow donors. Cohort members were all nominally healthy when sampled, although unrecorded immune exposures were likely present. The donor tested CMV seronegative and was one of the 352 seronegative cohort members. A peripheral blood sample was provided by each donor, and peripheral blood mononuclear cells were used for TCR beta sequencing. The Qiagen DNeasy Blood Extraction Kit was used to extract genomic DNA from the blood cell samples. Libraries were built with the immunoSEQ multiplex PCR assay. For the multiplex PCR, a mixture combining 60 forward primers for TCR Vbeta segments and 13 reverse primers for TCR Jbeta segments was used. The CDR3 region of rearranged TCR beta genes was amplified from genomic DNA by a multiplex PCR assay. The amplified TCR beta libraries were sequenced on the Illumina HiSeq System as 87-base-pair reads. In the authors' own workflow: In a later analysis, tens of millions of unique TCR beta chains were counted across the 500 to 700 repertoires, and roughly 11 million of these chains were shared by at least two donors. A nearest-neighbor algorithm error-corrected the raw reads and collapsed the reads into unique sequences, merging closely related sequences to remove PCR and sequencing errors. To assign V, D and J gene segments, CDR3 sequences were aligned to IMGT reference sequences. For a sequence to be retained, at least a six-nucleotide match to both a V gene segment and a J gene segment was required. A rearrangement counted as productive if the CDR3 had no stop codons and remained in frame with V and J, and every other rearrangement counted as non-productive. Following IMGT convention, CDR3 was defined as the stretch from the second conserved V-encoded cysteine to the conserved J-encoded phenylalanine. Sequences without an unambiguous match to a single V gene segment were excluded from the earlier analysis of a few hundred of the donors. In an earlier analysis of about 590 of the donors, a V segment was called functional when productive rearrangements were above 56.7%, and segregating when the standard deviation between donors exceeded 5%. A statistical classification framework was built for diagnosing cytomegalovirus status from the catalog of TCR beta chain sequences. V and J gene assignment, in a later analysis, came from comparing TCR nucleotide sequences with IMGT/GENE-DB human TR gene sequences. In a later analysis, CDR3 sequences and most-parsimonious VDJ recombination scenarios were assigned using the TCRdist pipeline. In a later analysis, each TCR beta chain was defined by its CDR3 amino acid sequence together with its V-gene family, and reads lacking a unique V-gene family were excluded. A later analysis removed several hundred highly shared, low-generation-probability nucleotide sequences to deal with suspected cross-contamination and a sequencing artifact. In a later analysis, a clonal expansion index was calculated for each public chain from normalized within-repertoire ranks of inferred template counts. A later analysis computed generation probabilities with a VDJ recombination model fitted to out-of-frame rearrangements, and checked the results against IGoR. In a later analysis, hypergeometric tests were used to score TCR-TCR, TCR-HLA and TCR-CMV co-occurrence, with a repertoire-size bias correction applied to TCR pairs. A later analysis estimated false discovery rates by permuting HLA or CMV assignments 20 times. In a later analysis, co-occurring TCRs were grouped using DBSCAN, with TCRdist sequence similarity added in when clustering inside HLA-allele-positive subsets. Repertoires with fewer than 30,000 or more than 120,000 public chains were left out of co-occurrence clustering, as were a few repertoires with anomalous nucleotide sharing. The table was pulled from immuneACCESS by TCRdb, which kept in-frame rearrangements only. Such tables lose some clones; where checked, under half of the loss comes from unresolved V genes, and the rest has no known cause. V, J and clone size were drawn from that table, and D and trimming were deduced from the DNA. The sample records 150,000 to 200,000 clones, roughly 80% of which are singletons. The ten top clones hold around 0.26% of the sample.

This sample is drawn from a study of cytomegalovirus exposure and HLA in healthy donors (dated by TCRdb to the late 2010s). Turning to the overall study: An earlier analysis of some 550 of the donors reported 250 to 350 Gb of sequence data and 117 million unique TCR beta sequences from 150 million to 200 million T cells. To decide whether each TCR beta V gene segment behaved as functional or pseudogenic, an earlier analysis of several hundred of the donors relied on high-throughput TCR beta sequencing. Of the roughly 400 genotyped donors, about 84% fell in the genetic ancestry cluster associated with self-reported Caucasian donors. A handful of DR-DQ haplotypes were handled as single units for association and clustering because linkage in the cohort was strong. Using immunosequencing, the study profiled T cell repertoires from 666 subjects and related those repertoires to cytomegalovirus serostatus. In a later genetic analysis, genome-wide SNP genotypes for about three fifths of the roughly 670 donors were used, and that subset was treated as a discovery cohort. Typing coverage varied by locus: roughly 620-640 donors for A, B, C, DRB1 and DQB1; more than 500 for DQA1; some 610 for DPA1; under 490 for DPB1. Donor age, sex, ethnicity and CMV serostatus were compiled alongside the repertoire data. To study patterns of TCR occurrence, a later analysis re-analyzed previously published TCR beta repertoires from around 700 donors and added high-resolution HLA genotyping. Every discovery cohort repertoire had been produced on one sequencing platform. To predict cytomegalovirus infection status, the study brought together high-throughput TCR immunosequencing, statistical association of individual TCRs with disease status, and machine learning. Roughly 300 gigabases of sequencing data and around 87 million unique TCR sequences were included in an early release covering 500 to 750 HLA-typed donors. In addition to the first cohort of hundreds of subjects, a separate validation cohort of 120 different subjects was used. The aim of the study was to test whether cataloging public T cell receptors could identify signatures of past pathogen exposure. HLA typing included class I and class II loci at four-digit resolution. On average, roughly 240,000 unique TCR beta nucleotide sequences were sequenced per donor among several hundred genotyped donors of the cohort, with about 19% of those sequences being non-productive. The later analysis used no new phenotypic data to find candidate immune exposures, relying instead on TCR beta sequences and their occurrence across donors. The investigation overall reported the following: The classifier was reported to diagnose cytomegalovirus status with high specificity and sensitivity in both the original and validation cohorts. According to a later genetic analysis, donors in an Asian-associated ancestry cluster had fewer N-insertions in productive TCRs than the approximately 710-donor mean. Across donors, most TCR sequences were observed very rarely, whereas some public TCRs were present in many individuals. The only immune exposure information available for the cohort was CMV serostatus. In a later analysis, TCR association rates were found to vary across HLA loci, with the most associated TCRs seen for DRB1 alleles and the fewest for HLA-C alleles. A cluster of highly shared sequence variants was judged likely to be a technical artifact of the sequencing pipeline. The presence/absence analyses assumed that sequencing depth was roughly uniform across donors, and that assumption may not be true. In the study, 150 to 200 TCR beta chains were listed as associated with cytomegalovirus. At a false discovery rate of 0.05, a later analysis linked around 15,000 TCR beta sequences to specific HLA alleles. Three of the identified cytomegalovirus-associated TCR beta chains were confirmed in vitro to be specific for cytomegalovirus antigens. A further reported finding was that TCR beta sequences accurately predicted the HLA-A and HLA-B alleles for most subjects in the first cohort. A later genetic analysis associated a missense DCLRE1C variant with V-gene and J-gene trimming of TCR beta chains, and an independent cohort replicated the association. The earlier analysis of some 560 of the donors excluded around 17 rarely observed V segments, including chromosome 9 orphons, because counts were too low. In a later analysis, several top co-occurrence clusters were reported to appear linked to parvovirus B19, influenza, CMV and Epstein-Barr virus. HLA typing was unavailable for some donors at each locus, so association tests used only the typed subset. Correlated functional status among segregating V segments might be attributable to linkage disequilibrium, but an unknown experimental factor could not be ruled out. It was suggested by the authors that the approach could potentially be generalized to other disease states and immunological phenotypes. Some IMGT-functional V segments, including TRBV6-2 and TRBV6-3, could not be distinguished by the 87-base-pair reads and were therefore excluded. Only TCR beta chains were sequenced in this cohort, and the absence of alpha or paired-chain data limited detectable features. A later analysis found that HLA-associated TCR beta chains were more clonally expanded and had lower generation probabilities than equally common non-associated chains. When HLA alleles, especially DR and DQ, strongly co-occurred, attributing TCR associations to individual alleles was difficult. An earlier analysis of 587 of the donors showed that most TCR beta V segments appeared in productive rearrangements either about 87% or about 30% of the time, which broadly matched IMGT annotations. Most CMV-associated TCR beta chains appeared to be HLA-restricted in a later analysis, and the HLA associations seemed to be driven largely by CMV exposure.

The trim is 6 bases for V and 5 bases for J, with a gap of 16 bases between the germline ends. Reading the germline V gene gives CDR1 SGHAT and CDR2 FQNNGV. The CDR3 has 14 amino acids, counting the end cysteine and phenylalanine. The DNA shown is the 42-base CDR3, in frame from base 1. Sequenced: PBMCs. This receptor was identified in a boy aged 10-17 years in good health and CMV-seronegative. The chain was built from TRBV11-2 and TRBJ2-5; perhaps TRBD2 is the D gene, with 6 bases matching. The DNA sequence follows: TGTGCCAGCAGTCCCAATCCGGGGGATGAGACCCAGTACTTC. It translates as CASSPNPGDETQYF.